These 27 T cell receptor beta chains were sequenced from one sample in a study of blood T cells in healthy people across ages. The authors ran a second PCR of roughly 6 to 12 cycles using a sample-barcoded 5' primer and a J-beta primer mix. MiXCR, run by TCRdb on the 5' RACE reads, gives a single entry per CDR3 protein. This table has 800,000 or so distinct CDR3 sequences, less than 80% appearing once. The material sequenced was blood. These receptors were taken from a man aged 30-40 years in good health.

This clonotype was counted between two and nine times. J is TRBJ1-6 and V is TRBV7-2; 7 bases are a match to TRBD1. The J segment lost 10 bases and the V segment lost 5 bases, leaving 8 bases of the junction unmatched. CDR3 size: 14 residues. Germline CDR1 is SGHTA and CDR2 is FQGNSA. The CDR3 loop reads CASSPPGQYSPLHF. The CDR3 bases are TGTGCCAGCAGCCCCCCGGGACAGTACTCACCCCTCCACTTT.

The chain recombines TRBV3-1 with TRBJ2-5; TRBD2 matches at 8 bases. CDR1 is LGHDT, CDR2 YNNKEL, per germline (reference sequence). Losses at the gene ends were 1 base for V and 5 bases for J; bases not matched to a gene: 9. The CDR3 sequence is 16 residues long. The CDR3 spells CASSQAGAGGGETQYF. In DNA form, the CDR3 reads TGTGCCAGCAGCCAAGCAGGTGCGGGGGGAGGCGAGACCCAGTACTTC.

This chain uses TRBV20-1 with TRBJ2-5; 10 nucleotides agree with TRBD1. The closer fit of TRBJ2-7 to the DNA end suggests the J call may be wrong. Germline V gene sequence: CDR1 DFQATT, CDR2 SNEGSKA (reference sequence). The CDR3 sequence is 18 residues long. The CDR3 nucleotides read TGCAGTGCTAGAGAATCCGGGACAGGGGCTTCTGGCGTCTACGAGCAGTACTTC. Protein sequence: CSARESGTGASGVYEQYF.

The chain has TRBV4-1 and TRBJ2-5; 9 nucleotides match TRBD1. After removal of 3 bases from V and 2 bases from J, the junction contained 4 bases not matched to a gene. Germline V gene data show CDR1 as MGHRA and CDR2 as YSYEKL. The CDR3 is made up of 15 amino acids. CDR3 sequence reads: CASSQTDRGQETQYF. CDR3 nucleotide sequence: TGCGCCAGCAGCCAGACTGACAGGGGGCAAGAGACCCAGTACTTC.

CDR3 protein: CASSHLPSGTGDTEAFF. The CDR3 region has the DNA TGTGCCAGCAGCCATCTCCCCTCCGGGACAGGGGACACTGAAGCTTTCTTT. The gene calls are TRBV3-1 and TRBJ1-1; 10 nucleotides align to TRBD1. This CDR3 has 17 residues. The V gene end was trimmed by 3 bases and the J gene end by 3 bases; junction bases not matched to a gene: 10. The V gene's germline CDR1 is LGHDT and CDR2 YNNKEL (reference sequence).

The rearrangement uses TRBV18 and TRBJ2-7, with D possibly TRBD1 on 6 matching bases. The CDR3 runs to 14 residues. V was trimmed by 3 bases and J by 2 bases, leaving 11 bases between them. CDR1 and CDR2 (germline): KGHSH, LQKENI. The CDR3 nucleotides are TGTGCCAGCTCACCCAGGGGCGAGACCTACGAGCAGTACTTC. This translates into CASSPRGETYEQYF.

The chain has TRBV29-1 and TRBJ2-7, with D maybe TRBD2 (5 bases). The CDR3 extends over 13 amino acids. Germline V gene data show CDR1 as SQVTM and CDR2 as ANQGSEA. The CDR3 here is CGALNRDSYEQYF. The CDR3 coding sequence is TGCGGCGCCCTGAACCGGGACTCCTACGAGCAGTACTTC.

The genes are TRBV29-1 and TRBJ2-5; D possibly uses TRBD1 or TRBD2 (5 bases each). V was trimmed by 6 bases and J by 0 bases, leaving 11 bases between them. The CDR3 spans 13 residues. Germline lookup yields CDR1 SQVTM and CDR2 ANQGSEA. CDR3 protein: CSVKGTDQETQYF. DNA for the CDR3: TGCAGCGTCAAGGGGACGGACCAAGAGACCCAGTACTTC.

J is TRBJ1-1 and V is TRBV7-2; the match to TRBD1 covers 12 bases. Germline V gene sequence: CDR1 SGHTA, CDR2 FQGNSA. The CDR3 has 15 residues. The V and J ends lost 4 bases and 6 bases, in that order; junction bases with no gene match: 6. CDR3: CASSSGTGGRAEAFF. CDR3 sequence (DNA): TGTGCCAGCAGCTCCGGGACAGGGGGCCGGGCTGAAGCTTTCTTT.

J is TRBJ2-3 and V is TRBV15; D unclear. Trimming took off 5 bases at V and 6 bases at J, with 9 bases between the two ends. Germline V gene lookup returns CDR1 LNHNV and CDR2 YYDKDF (reference sequence). This CDR3 is 12 amino acids long. CDR3 in DNA: TGTGCCACCAGCCCTAACGGGGATACGCAGTATTTT. Translated: CATSPNGDTQYF.

The J gene is TRBJ2-6, the V gene TRBV5-6, with 11 bases lining up with TRBD1. The CDR3 has 16 amino acids. In germline, CDR1 is SGHDT, CDR2 YYEEEE. V dropped 9 bases and J dropped 0; count of bases not matched to a gene: 5. CDR3 loop: CAITGTGGSGANVLTF. DNA for the CDR3: TGTGCCATCACCGGGACAGGGGGCTCTGGGGCCAACGTCCTGACTTTC.

This clonotype was seen more than once but under ten times. The rearrangement links TRBV12-3 or TRBV12-4 to TRBJ2-1; TRBD2 aligns across 12 bases. J gave up 9 bases and V 3 bases, and 6 bases lay outside the gene matches. This CDR3 region has 15 residues. The CDR3 here is CASSFGLAGGLEQFF. As DNA, the CDR3 is TGTGCCAGCAGTTTTGGGCTAGCGGGGGGGCTTGAGCAGTTCTTC.

The chain carries TRBV7-9 and TRBJ2-7, with 7 bases fitting TRBD1. The CDR3 runs to 16 residues. The trim removed 4 bases at V and 0 bases at J, leaving 9 bases unmatched. Germline CDR1 reads SEHNR; CDR2 reads FQNEAQ (reference sequence). The CDR3 loop is CASSYSGTVSSYEQYF. The CDR3 region has the DNA TGTGCCAGCAGCTATTCCGGGACAGTTAGCTCCTACGAGCAGTACTTC.

The chain is built from TRBV6-2 or TRBV6-3 and TRBJ2-4; D call uncertain. The DNA end is more similar to TRBJ2-7, so the J call may be wrong. The CDR3 covers 13 residues. CDR1 MNHEY and CDR2 SVGEGT come from the germline V gene. The CDR3 here is CASSYSVWNEQYF. In DNA, the CDR3 is TGTGCCAGCAGTTACTCGGTCTGGAACGAGCAGTACTTC.

The V and J genes are TRBV4-3 and TRBJ2-2; 7 bases agree with TRBD2. The CDR3 runs 16 residues. CDR1 is LGHNA, CDR2 YSLEER, per germline. After removal of 0 bases from V and 3 bases from J, the junction contained 4 bases not matched to a gene. The CDR3 DNA follows: TGCGCCAGCAGCCAAGACCTGGCGGGAGACACCGGGGAGCTGTTTTTT. Translation gives CASSQDLAGDTGELFF.

This chain uses TRBV7-8 with TRBJ2-7; D not certain. Germline V gene data show CDR1 as SGHVS and CDR2 as FQNEAQ. There are 16 residues in the CDR3. Deletions cut 0 bases from V and 3 bases from J, with 15 bases between. CDR3 nucleotide sequence: TGTGCCAGCAGCTTAGCGAAGGAGACCGCGAGCTACGAGCAGTACTTC. Its translation: CASSLAKETASYEQYF.

The J gene is TRBJ2-5, the V gene TRBV11-3, with D tentatively TRBD2 (5 bases). This CDR3 spans 16 amino acids. Deletions cut 3 bases from V and 4 bases from J, with 18 bases between. Per the germline V gene, CDR1 is SGHNT and CDR2 is YENEEA. CDR3 sequence: CASSFGGQGVGETQYF. The CDR3, as DNA: TGTGCCAGCAGCTTTGGCGGGCAAGGAGTTGGAGAGACCCAGTACTTC.

The chain uses TRBV27 and TRBJ1-4; 9 nucleotides align to TRBD1. The CDR3 loop spans 14 amino acids. Germline values: CDR1 MNHEY, CDR2 SMNVEV (reference sequence). The junction had 6 bases not matched to a gene; V was cut back by 6 bases and J by 7 bases. Here the CDR3 reads CASRATGGSEKLFF. DNA of the CDR3: TGTGCCAGCAGGGCGACAGGGGGGAGTGAAAAACTGTTTTTT.

The sample holds a few counts of this clonotype. The chain links TRBV27 to TRBJ2-1; TRBD1 might be the D (5 bases). Looked up from germline, CDR1 is MNHEY and CDR2 is SMNVEV (reference sequence). V lost 1 base and J lost 3, with 10 bases in between. CDR3 length: 15 residues. The CDR3 DNA reads as TGTGCCAGCAGTTTATTGGGTCAGGGCTACAATGAGCAGTTCTTC. It yields the protein CASSLLGQGYNEQFF.

The chain recombines TRBV6-5 with TRBJ2-3; no clear D gene. Trimming shortened V by 2 bases and J by 3 bases, and 6 bases separated the two germline ends. CDR1 and CDR2 from the germline V gene are MNHEY and SVGAGI. CDR3 size: 13 residues. CDR3 region: CASSYLETDTQYF. The CDR3 coding sequence is TGTGCCAGCAGTTACCTGGAAACAGATACGCAGTATTTT.

This sequence joins TRBV20-1 and TRBJ1-5; weak D call: TRBD1 (6 bases). The CDR3 loop spans 14 amino acids. The germline V gene encodes CDR1 DFQATT and CDR2 SNEGSKA (reference sequence). V gave up 5 bases and J gave up 4 bases, with 15 bases separating them. CDR3 sequence (DNA): TGCAGTGCTTCCACAGGGAAAGGGAATCAGCCCCAGCATTTT. Its translation: CSASTGKGNQPQHF.

As to this clonotype: This could be a read error, since a much larger clone is one nucleotide away. The gene calls are TRBV7-9 and TRBJ2-1; no clear D. Near its end, the DNA agrees better with TRBJ2-7, so the J call may be wrong. Germline CDR1 is SEHNR and CDR2 is FQNEAQ (reference sequence). The CDR3 length is 15 residues. The CDR3 bases are TGTGCCAGCAGCTCACAAAAGGAACCTTACAATGAGCAGTACTTC. It yields the protein CASSSQKEPYNEQYF.

This clonotype has only a few counts. The gene calls are TRBV20-1 and TRBJ2-7; TRBD2 is a possible D gene (5 bases). The CDR3 is 15 residues long. Trimming pared 2 bases from V and 4 bases from J, leaving 18 bases between. The germline gives CDR1 DFQATT, CDR2 SNEGSKA (reference sequence). This chain's CDR3 is CSARYRRAGGYEQYF. The DNA for the CDR3 is TGCAGTGCTAGATACCGACGAGCTGGAGGTTACGAGCAGTACTTC.

The chain combines TRBV30 with TRBJ2-6; perhaps TRBD2 as D (5 bases). Trimming removed 4 bases from V and 0 bases from J, with 13 bases in between. Germline V gene lookup returns CDR1 GTSNPN and CDR2 SVGIG (reference sequence). This CDR3 has 16 amino acids. CDR3 sequence reads: CAWTPPGISGANVLTF. The CDR3 bases are TGTGCCTGGACGCCACCCGGGATCTCTGGGGCCAACGTCCTGACTTTC.

This clonotype showed up just a few times. The CDR3 DNA reads TGCAGCGTTGCCGGGACAGGGGCCCTTGAGCAGTTCTTC. Protein: CSVAGTGALEQFF. The chain uses TRBV29-1 and TRBJ2-1; 10 bases agree with TRBD1. The V gene end was trimmed by 4 bases and the J gene end by 9 bases; junction bases not matched to a gene: 6. Looked up from germline, CDR1 is SQVTM and CDR2 is ANQGSEA. This CDR3 region has 13 residues.

V gene TRBV9 combines with J gene TRBJ1-5; D is uncertain. V lost 3 bases and J lost 1, with 11 bases in between. The CDR3 runs 15 residues. The germline V gene has CDR1 SGDLS and CDR2 YYNGEE. The CDR3 coding sequence is TGTGCCAGCAGCGAGGAGGCGGTAAGCAATCAGCCCCAGCATTTT. Translation gives CASSEEAVSNQPQHF.

The V call is TRBV29-1, the J call TRBJ2-2, with 8 bases lining up with TRBD1. Germline values: CDR1 SQVTM, CDR2 ANQGSEA. V shed 6 bases, J shed 2 bases, and the junction held 8 bases outside the gene matches. The CDR3 runs 15 residues. DNA for the CDR3: TGCAGCGTCGAGGCCGGGACAGGAAACACCGGGGAGCTGTTTTTT. This codes for CSVEAGTGNTGELFF.